What follows are 27 T cell receptor beta chains derived from one specimen sequenced in a study of kidney transplant recipient with SARS-CoV-2 infection. MiXCR, applied by TCRdb to the reads, yields one record per CDR3 protein. The table shows 200,000 to 300,000 distinct CDR3 sequences, with 29% occurring only once. This sample comprised a blood sample, obtained at baseline and on roughly day 110 from a kidney transplant recipient. These receptors were collected from a male patient between 25 and 39 years old who had COVID-19 and was a kidney transplant recipient. A share of the T cells may be of graft donor origin.

The table lists this clonotype with many counts. The rearrangement uses TRBV28 and TRBJ1-1; 10 nucleotides match TRBD1. The CDR3 contains 16 residues. CDR1 and CDR2 (germline): MDHEN, SYDVKM. Trimming at V came to 4 bases and at J to 1 base, leaving 6 bases not matched to a gene. CDR3 sequence reads: CASSYLGQGGNTEAFF. The CDR3 coding sequence is TGTGCCAGCAGTTATCTAGGACAGGGGGGGAACACTGAAGCTTTCTTT.

This clonotype was observed at least ten times. The chain uses TRBV5-1 and TRBJ2-7; 8 bases map to TRBD1. The V and J ends lost 0 bases and 6 bases, in that order; junction bases with no gene match: 2. Germline loops: CDR1 SGHRS, CDR2 YFSETQ. The CDR3 length is 13 residues. CDR3: CASSLAGTGEQYF. The CDR3 region has the DNA TGCGCCAGCAGCTTGGCCGGGACAGGCGAGCAGTACTTC.

Worth noting for this clonotype: A much bigger clone sits one base away, suggesting this may be a read error. The chain couples TRBV20-1 to TRBJ1-1; D is ambiguous. Germline assignment: CDR1 DFQATT and CDR2 SNEGSKA (reference sequence). The CDR3 spans 13 residues. The CDR3 reads CSTRDPLGREAFF. In DNA form, the CDR3 reads TGCAGTACTAGAGATCCTCTGGGCCGTGAAGCTTTCTTT.

This clonotype was recorded at least ten times. The rearrangement uses TRBV3-1 and TRBJ2-5; no definite D call. CDR1 and CDR2 from the germline V gene are LGHDT and YNNKEL (reference sequence). The CDR3 is 17 residues long. V lost 3 bases to trimming and J lost 5 bases, with 22 bases between them. CDR3 coding DNA: TGTGCCAGCAGCCAGGCTCTTCCCATTTCTTTCTCTGAGACCCAGTACTTC. Translated, it gives CASSQALPISFSETQYF.

This clonotype was seen only a few times. An end of the junction does not agree with germline; a read error may underlie this. The genes are TRBV6-5 and TRBJ2-7; 8 nucleotides match TRBD1. The CDR3 covers 14 residues. CDR1 is MNHEY, CDR2 SVGAGI, per germline. CDR3 amino acids: CAGSDRDRSYEQYF. For the CDR3, the DNA is TGTGCCGGCAGTGACCGGGACAGGTCCTACGAGCAGTACTTC.

This clonotype was recorded many times. The J gene is TRBJ1-2, the V gene TRBV10-1; unclear D gene. V lost 5 bases, J lost 4 bases, and 23 bases lay in between. Per germline, CDR1 WNHNN and CDR2 SYGVQD (reference sequence). The CDR3 covers 17 residues. CDR3: CASSRRVRSRKTYGYTF. In DNA, the CDR3 is TGCGCCAGCAGTCGTAGAGTAAGATCGCGAAAGACCTATGGCTACACCTTC.

This clonotype was detected many times. The chain carries TRBV4-1 and TRBJ2-1; D is possibly TRBD2 (5 bases). With 0 bases removed from V and 8 bases from J, the gap between germline ends came to 11 bases. The CDR3 sequence is 14 residues long. Per germline, CDR1 MGHRA and CDR2 YSYEKL. CDR3 sequence: CASSQEPSSYEQFF. The CDR3 nucleotides are TGCGCCAGCAGCCAAGAACCTAGCAGCTATGAGCAGTTCTTC.

This rearrangement joins TRBV2 to TRBJ2-1; D is unclear. This CDR3 has 15 residues. The germline V and J ends were trimmed by 8 bases and 0 bases, with 14 bases remaining between them. Germline CDR1 SNHLY, CDR2 FYNNEI. In DNA, the CDR3 is TGTGCCAGCGGGGTTGGGCAAAGCTCCTACAATGAGCAGTTCTTC. This sequence encodes CASGVGQSSYNEQFF.

For this clonotype: A single base separates this from a much larger clone, so it may be a read error. The V call is TRBV6-5, the J call TRBJ1-2; D unclear. Germline-derived CDR1 and CDR2 are MNHEY and SVGAGI. The length of the CDR3 is 17 residues. V was clipped by 8 bases and J by 4 bases, with 26 bases between them. Here the CDR3 reads CASGANQGGRKTYGYTF. CDR3 DNA: TGTGCCAGCGGTGCTAACCAAGGTGGGAGAAAGACCTATGGCTACACCTTC.

This clonotype was observed many times. In DNA form, the CDR3 reads TGCAGTGCTAGAGATAACACGAGGGGCTCCTACGAGCAGTACTTC. Translated, it gives CSARDNTRGSYEQYF. The chain is built from TRBV20-1 and TRBJ2-7; D may match TRBD1 or TRBD2 (5 bases each). Between the trimmed V and J ends, which lost 0 bases and 0 bases, there was a span of 12 bases. Germline V gene data show CDR1 as DFQATT and CDR2 as SNEGSKA (reference sequence). The CDR3 is 15 amino acids.

This clonotype was detected many times. The gene calls are TRBV4-2 and TRBJ2-7, with a possible D match to TRBD2 (5 bases). Between the trimmed V and J ends, which lost 1 base and 6 bases, there was a span of 7 bases. The CDR3 length is 12 residues. Germline CDR1 is LGHNA and CDR2 is YNFKEQ. CDR3 bases: TGTGCCAGCAGCCAAGCGGGGAGCGAGCAGTACTTC. It encodes CASSQAGSEQYF.

This clonotype was observed many times. An end of the junction does not agree with germline; a read error may underlie this. The rearrangement links TRBV7-7 to TRBJ1-3; D unclear. Germline V CDR1 and CDR2: SSHAT, FNYEAQ (reference sequence). The CDR3 covers 13 residues. CDR3 DNA sequence: TGTGCTAGCAGCTTATGGTGGGGAAACACCATATATTTT. This sequence encodes CASSLWWGNTIYF.

As regards this clonotype: One junction end disagrees with the germline gene, perhaps due to a read error. The V gene is TRBV3-1, the J gene TRBJ2-5, with D perhaps matching TRBD2 (5 bases). CDR1 is LGHDT, CDR2 YNNKEL, per germline (reference sequence). This CDR3 comprises 17 residues. CDR3 nucleotide sequence: TGTGTCAGCAGCGGCCAGAATCCCATTTCTTTCTCTGAGACCCAGTACTTC. It yields the protein CVSSGQNPISFSETQYF.

On this clonotype: A much larger clone differs by one base, so this may be a read error. The chain employs TRBV4-2 and TRBJ1-1; possible D gene TRBD1, 6 bases. V was trimmed by 4 bases and J by 10 bases, leaving 19 bases between them. This CDR3 has 14 residues. Germline assignment: CDR1 LGHNA and CDR2 YNFKEQ. CDR3 sequence: CASSPGRGARGAFF. In DNA form, the CDR3 reads TGTGCCAGCAGCCCTGGAAGGGGGGCGCGGGGAGCTTTCTTT.

This clonotype has ten or more counts. The chain is built from TRBV20-1 and TRBJ1-4, with a weak D call TRBD1 (5 bases). The CDR3 loop spans 17 amino acids. The germline V gene has CDR1 DFQATT and CDR2 SNEGSKA (reference sequence). Trimming removed 0 bases at V and 0 bases at J, with 14 bases between. The CDR3 sequence: CSARESRVLTTNEKLFF. CDR3 coding DNA: TGCAGTGCTAGAGAATCCAGGGTGCTTACAACTAATGAAAAACTGTTTTTT.

This clonotype was observed many times. V usage is TRBV18 and J usage is TRBJ2-7; D unresolved. The CDR3 sequence is 14 residues long. The germline gives CDR1 KGHSH, CDR2 LQKENI. The V end was cut by 5 bases, the J end by 0 bases, with 11 bases between. CDR3 loop: CASSKTPSSYEQYF. The DNA of the CDR3 is TGTGCCAGCTCAAAGACTCCAAGCTCCTACGAGCAGTACTTC.

V usage is TRBV6-6 and J usage is TRBJ2-6, with D possibly matching TRBD1 (6 bases). This CDR3 comprises 19 residues. Germline values: CDR1 MNHNY, CDR2 SVGAGI (reference sequence). V lost 0 bases and J 0 bases, leaving 15 bases between the germline ends. In nucleotides, the CDR3 is TGTGCCAGCAGTTACTCGAAGCAGGGACAACCCTCTGGGGCCAACGTCCTGACTTTC. This encodes CASSYSKQGQPSGANVLTF.

This clonotype was observed at least ten times. The CDR3 sequence is CASSIQHPISFSETQYF. The DNA for the CDR3 is TGTGCCAGCAGCATTCAGCATCCCATTTCTTTCTCTGAGACCCAGTACTTC. This sequence joins TRBV3-1 and TRBJ2-7; no firm D call. The better agreement between TRBJ2-5 and the DNA end casts doubt on the J call. This CDR3 comprises 17 residues. Looked up from germline, CDR1 is LGHDT and CDR2 is YNNKEL (reference sequence).

This clonotype has just a few counts. This chain connects TRBV27 to TRBJ2-1; no definite D call. The CDR3 has 12 amino acids. Deletions cut 3 bases from V and 10 bases from J, with 10 bases between. CDR1 MNHEY and CDR2 SMNVEV come from the germline V gene (reference sequence). Here the CDR3 reads CASSFPAGEQFF. The CDR3 DNA follows: TGTGCCAGCAGTTTCCCGGCTGGCGAGCAGTTCTTC.

This clonotype has only a few counts. This rearrangement joins TRBV2 to TRBJ2-1, with 12 bases that match TRBD2. Germline trimming cut 4 bases from V and 5 bases from J; bases unmatched to any gene: 9. Germline V CDR1 and CDR2: SNHLY, FYNNEI. This CDR3 contains 17 residues. The CDR3 DNA sequence: TGTGCCAGCAGTGCGATACTACTAGCGGGAGGAAACAATGAGCAGTTCTTC. Translation: CASSAILLAGGNNEQFF.

This clonotype was recorded many times. The V gene is TRBV19, the J gene TRBJ2-7; D uncertain. CDR3 length: 13 residues. V lost 2 bases and J 3 bases, leaving 8 bases between the germline ends. In germline, CDR1 is LNHDA, CDR2 SQIVND (reference sequence). The CDR3 DNA is TGTGCCAGTAGTATAAAAGTTTTCTACGAGCAGTACTTC. Amino acids: CASSIKVFYEQYF.

In regard to this clonotype: This may be a read error, as it is one base from a much larger clone. This chain connects TRBV28 to TRBJ2-4; 8 nucleotides line up with TRBD1. This CDR3 has 16 amino acids. CDR1 MDHEN and CDR2 SYDVKM come from the germline V gene. Trimming cost V 4 bases and J 13 bases; bases outside gene matches: 18. In nucleotides, the CDR3 is TGTGCCAGCAGTTGGTACGAGACAGGGGACATCGGGGAGCAGTACTTC. It is translated as CASSWYETGDIGEQYF.

This clonotype was recorded at least ten times. The chain has TRBV4-1 and TRBJ2-2; 13 nucleotides agree with TRBD2. V was clipped by 4 bases and J by 4 bases; unmatched bases: 9. Germline CDR1 MGHRA, CDR2 YSYEKL. The CDR3 contains 18 residues. CDR3 sequence: CASSPGLAGRRGTGELFF. The CDR3 bases are TGCGCCAGCAGCCCGGGACTAGCGGGGCGCCGTGGCACCGGGGAGCTGTTTTTT.

Concerning this clonotype itself: A much larger clone differs by one base, so this may be a read error. The chain combines TRBV29-1 with TRBJ2-6, with D maybe TRBD1 (5 bases). This CDR3 has 13 amino acids. Germline CDR1 reads SQVTM; CDR2 reads ANQGSEA. Written as DNA, the CDR3 is TGCAGCGTTCTTACCTCTGGGGCCAACGTCCCGACTTTC. This sequence encodes CSVLTSGANVPTF.

The chain recombines TRBV20-1 with TRBJ2-1, with 8 bases lining up with TRBD2. The trim removed 3 bases at V and 4 bases at J, leaving 8 bases unmatched. Germline CDR1 and CDR2: DFQATT and SNEGSKA (reference sequence). This CDR3 has 15 amino acids. The CDR3, as DNA: TGCAGTGCTAGCATTCTAGCGGGCGAATACAATGAGCAGTTCTTC. This sequence encodes CSASILAGEYNEQFF.

This clonotype was recorded many times. CDR3 DNA sequence: TGCGCCAGCAGTATGCATTCCACTTCTAGAAAGACCTATGGCTACACCTTC. Its protein is CASSMHSTSRKTYGYTF. V and J are TRBV10-2 and TRBJ1-2; D not resolved. Germline V gives CDR1 WSHSY, CDR2 SAAADI. Trimming shortened V by 5 bases and J by 4 bases, and 23 bases separated the two germline ends. The CDR3 is 17 residues long.

As for this clonotype: Just one base apart from a much larger clone, this may be a read error. This chain connects TRBV18 to TRBJ2-7; 10 bases match TRBD1. The length of the CDR3 is 16 residues. Germline V CDR1 and CDR2: KGHSH, LQKENI. CDR3 residues: CTSSPVGTGVRYEQYF. The DNA for the CDR3 is TGTACCAGCTCACCGGTTGGGACAGGGGTCAGGTACGAGCAGTACTTC.